These 5 T cell receptor beta chains were sequenced from one sample in a study of shared clonotypes between healthy human individuals. Repertoires were generated with immunoSEQ multiplex PCR, while TCRdb's copy carries only in-frame clones and drops some. The sample shows about 1.1 million clones, 75% to 85% of them seen only once. The material sequenced was memory CD4+ T cells from PBMCs. Specified subset: CD45RA-negative fraction. The receptors derive from a man aged 18 to 29 in good health. Some clones in this sample may be carry-over from other donors' samples.

The gene calls are TRBV5-1 and TRBJ2-2; 9 bases fit TRBD1. J was trimmed by 0 bases and V by 6 bases; bases with no gene match: 6. Germline values: CDR1 SGHRS, CDR2 YFSETQ. CDR3 length: 16 amino acids. The CDR3 DNA reads TGCGCCAGCATCCTTACAGGGGGCGCGAACACCGGGGAGCTGTTTTTT. This sequence encodes CASILTGGANTGELFF.

The chain uses TRBV18 and TRBJ2-2; TRBD2 matches at 10 bases. The CDR3 covers 16 residues. Germline values: CDR1 KGHSH, CDR2 LQKENI. The ends lost 3 bases at V and 4 bases at J; junction bases unmatched: 5. Here the CDR3 reads CASSPQAGGVTGELFF. The CDR3 DNA is TGTGCCAGCTCACCGCAAGCGGGAGGGGTCACCGGGGAGCTGTTTTTT.

The chain is built from TRBV2 and TRBJ2-1; TRBD2 matches 7 bases. The CDR3 length is 16 residues. After removal of 3 bases from V and 0 bases from J, the junction contained 5 bases not matched to a gene. Looked up from germline, CDR1 is SNHLY and CDR2 is FYNNEI. In DNA form, the CDR3 reads TGTGCCAGCAGTGAGTGGGGGGGGAGCTCCTACAATGAGCAGTTCTTC. Protein: CASSEWGGSSYNEQFF.

Only a few counts were recorded for this clone. V usage is TRBV10-3 and J usage is TRBJ2-7; 7 bases line up with TRBD1. CDR3 size: 13 residues. Germline values: CDR1 ENHRY, CDR2 SYGVKD. The V segment lost 4 bases and the J segment 6 bases; nucleotides outside the gene matches: 6. This CDR3 reads CAISGPQGVEQYF. CDR3 nucleotides: TGTGCCATCAGTGGCCCCCAGGGGGTCGAGCAGTACTTC.

The rearrangement joins TRBV7-8 to TRBJ2-1, with TRBD2 identical over 15 bases. Germline V CDR1 and CDR2: SGHVS, FQNEAQ. The CDR3 has 19 residues. Trimming took 5 bases from V and 9 from J; bases not matched to a gene: 17. The CDR3 here is CASSNGTSGRFFEHGEQFF. In nucleotides, the CDR3 is TGTGCCAGCAGCAACGGGACTAGCGGGAGGTTTTTCGAACACGGTGAGCAGTTCTTC.